A selection of T cell receptor beta chains follows, all from one sample in a study of control samples from healthy donors and cancer patients. Only in-frame clones appear in the TCRdb table, and some are missing; sequencing was by immunoSEQ multiplex PCR. The sample contains roughly 190,000 clones, about nine tenths of which appear only once. The sequenced sample consisted of blood. Receptors originate from a woman aged 25 to 39 in good health. Each CDR3 is given with its conserved first and last residue. D genes are given only for firm matches. Some rows mark clone size as missing; the rest say once, few, many or name a class of expanded clone.

>.|TRBD1|TRBV18|TRBJ2-3
TGTGCCAGCTCGGACAGGGTCGATACGCAGTATTTT
CASSDRVDTQYF
>.|.|TRBV2|TRBJ1-2
TGTGCCAGCAGCACACTTGACAGCTACACCTTC
CASSTLDSYTF
>.|.|TRBV6-5|TRBJ1-1
TGTGCCAGCAGGGCAGCTCCGAACACTGAAGCTTTCTTT
CASRAAPNTEAFF
>.|TRBD1|TRBV9|TRBJ1-1
TGTGCCAGCAGCGTAGTGGGACAGAGGAACACTGAAGCTTTCTTT
CASSVVGQRNTEAFF
>.|.|TRBV2|TRBJ1-1
TGTGCCAGCAGTGAAAGCAGGGCCCTGATGAACACTGAAGCTTTCTTT
CASSESRALMNTEAFF
>.|.|TRBV30|TRBJ1-2
TGTGCCTGGAGTGCGGGGTACTATGGCTACACCTTC
CAWSAGYYGYTF
>.|.|TRBV7-2|TRBJ1-1
TGTGCCAGCAGCTTAGCGGGGGGCGCCGCTGAAGCTTTCTTT
CASSLAGGAAEAFF
>.|TRBD1|TRBV9|TRBJ1-6
TGTGCCAGCAGCGTAGGGACAGGGGCTTCACCCCTCCACTTT
CASSVGTGASPLHF
>.|TRBD1|TRBV5-1|TRBJ1-6
TGCGCCAGCAGCTTGGCCGACAGGGAGGATTCACCCCTCCACTTT
CASSLADREDSPLHF
>once|.|TRBV12-3/TRBV12-4|TRBJ2-7
TGTGCCAGCAGCAGACAGAACTACGAGCAGTACTTC
CASSRQNYEQYF
>.|TRBD1|TRBV6-5|TRBJ1-4
TGTGCCAGCAGTTCGGACAGGACAACTAATGAAAAACTGTTTTTT
CASSSDRTTNEKLFF
>.|TRBD1|TRBV24-1|TRBJ2-3
TGTGCCACCAGTGGAGGGACAGGGGGAGCAGATACGCAGTATTTT
CATSGGTGGADTQYF
>.|.|TRBV28|TRBJ2-7
TGTGCCAGCAGTTCCGGCTACGAGCAGTACTTC
CASSSGYEQYF
>once|TRBD1|TRBV15|TRBJ1-3
TGTGCCACCAGCAGAGCCAGGGACAGTGGAAACACCATATATTTT
CATSRARDSGNTIYF
>.|.|TRBV7-9|TRBJ2-2
TGTGCCAGCAGCTCCCGACAGACCGGGGAGCTGTTTTTT
CASSSRQTGELFF
>.|TRBD1|TRBV6-1|TRBJ2-5
TGTGCCAGCAGTGAAGGGCCAGGGGGCCAAGAGACCCAGTACTTC
CASSEGPGGQETQYF
>.|TRBD1|TRBV3-1/TRBV3-2|TRBJ2-3
TGTGCCAGCAGCCGACAGGGGGATACGCAGTATTTT
CASSRQGDTQYF
>.|.|TRBV15|TRBJ1-3
TGTGCCACCAGCAGATTCCGGGGATCCGGAAACACCATATATTTT
CATSRFRGSGNTIYF
>.|.|TRBV7-8|TRBJ1-1
TGTGCCAGCAGGCAGGACCCGAACACTGAAGCTTTCTTT
CASRQDPNTEAFF
>.|TRBD1|TRBV12-3/TRBV12-4|TRBJ1-6
TGTGCCAGCAGAGGACAGGGCGCATCACCCCTCCACTTT
CASRGQGASPLHF
>.|.|TRBV19|TRBJ2-3
TGTGCCAGTAGTAGGGGGAGAGGGACAGATACGCAGTATTTT
CASSRGRGTDTQYF
>.|TRBD1|TRBV5-4|TRBJ1-2
TGTGCCAGCAGCTGGACGGGACAGGGCTCTTATGGCTACACCTTC
CASSWTGQGSYGYTF
>.|TRBD1|TRBV6-1|TRBJ1-2
TGTGCCAGCAGTTGGACAGGGGATGGCTACACCTTC
CASSWTGDGYTF
>.|TRBD1|TRBV5-5|TRBJ2-3
TGTGCCAGCAGCTTTACAGGGGGTACAGATACGCAGTATTTT
CASSFTGGTDTQYF
>.|.|TRBV15|TRBJ2-6
TGTGCCACCAGCAGAGTGCCAGGGCCTGGGGCCAACGTCCTGACTTTC
CATSRVPGPGANVLTF
>.|.|TRBV6-5|TRBJ1-1
TGTGCCAGCAGTTACTCGGGGATGAACACTGAAGCTTTCTTT
CASSYSGMNTEAFF
>few|.|TRBV6-5|TRBJ2-5
TGTGCCAGCAGCGGGACGGCCGAAGAGACCCAGTACTTC
CASSGTAEETQYF
>.|.|TRBV7-6|TRBJ1-3
TGTGCCAGCAGCCCGGACAGAACATCTGGAAACACCATATATTTT
CASSPDRTSGNTIYF
>.|TRBD1|TRBV2|TRBJ2-2
TGTGCCAGCAGTGGACAGGGGGCCACCGGGGAGCTGTTTTTT
CASSGQGATGELFF
>once|.|TRBV28|TRBJ2-7
TGTGCCAGCAGTTTACGAGTCAGCCCCTACGAGCAGTACTTC
CASSLRVSPYEQYF
>once|.|TRBV2|TRBJ2-7
TGTGCCAGCAGTGGGACAGCCGAGCAGTACTTC
CASSGTAEQYF
>.|.|TRBV2|TRBJ1-5
TGTGCCAGCAGTGATGGGTTCAGGGTGACTCAGCCCCAGCATTTT
CASSDGFRVTQPQHF
>.|TRBD1|TRBV11-2|TRBJ2-6
TGTGCCAGCAGCTTATACACAGGGGGTTCTGGGGCCAACGTCCTGACTTTC
CASSLYTGGSGANVLTF
>.|TRBD2|TRBV3-1/TRBV3-2|TRBJ2-3
TGTGCCAGCAGCCAATTTAGCGGGAGAACAGATACGCAGTATTTT
CASSQFSGRTDTQYF
>.|.|TRBV5-1|TRBJ2-6
TGCGCCAGCAGCTTGGAGGGGTATGGGGCCAACGTCCTGACTTTC
CASSLEGYGANVLTF
>.|TRBD2|TRBV7-2|TRBJ2-7
TGTGCCAGCAGCCCACGGGGGGGGAGCTACGAGCAGTACTTC
CASSPRGGSYEQYF
>.|.|TRBV6-5|TRBJ2-7
TGTGCCAGCAGTTACAGGTGGAACTTCTACGAGCAGTACTTC
CASSYRWNFYEQYF
>few|.|TRBV28|TRBJ1-5
TGTGCCAGCAAGCCCCTACAGGGCAATCAGCCCCAGCATTTT
CASKPLQGNQPQHF
>.|TRBD1|TRBV7-2|TRBJ1-5
TGTGCCAGCAGCCTCGACAGGGTTCAGCCCCAGCATTTT
CASSLDRVQPQHF
>.|.|TRBV3-1/TRBV3-2|TRBJ2-7
TGTGCCAGCAGCCAAGTAGGCGAGCAGTACTTC
CASSQVGEQYF
>.|.|TRBV19|TRBJ1-3
TGTGCCAGTAGTCCATCTGGAAACACCATATATTTT
CASSPSGNTIYF
>few|.|TRBV2|TRBJ1-6
TGTGCCAGCGGGTATTCACCCCTCCACTTT
CASGYSPLHF
>.|TRBD1|TRBV7-9|TRBJ2-6
TGTGCCAGCAGCCCCGGGCAGGGGGCGTCTGGGGCCAACGTCCTGACTTTC
CASSPGQGASGANVLTF
>.|TRBD1|TRBV6-1|TRBJ1-4
TGTGCCAGCAGTGAAAGGGGGCGGGAGGAAAAACTGTTTTTT
CASSERGREEKLFF
>.|TRBD1|TRBV11-1|TRBJ2-5
TGTGCCAGCAGGTCCGGGACAGGGGGCGCAGAGACCCAGTACTTC
CASRSGTGGAETQYF
>.|TRBD1|TRBV29-1|TRBJ1-1
TGCAGCGTTGAAGGTAGACAGGGGAACACTGAAGCTTTCTTT
CSVEGRQGNTEAFF
>.|TRBD1|TRBV30|TRBJ1-4
TGTGCCTGGAGCGTGGGACAGGGGGCGGAAAAACTGTTTTTT
CAWSVGQGAEKLFF
>many|.|TRBV12-3/TRBV12-4|TRBJ1-2
TGTGCCAGCAGTTACACAGGTTATGGCTACACCTTC
CASSYTGYGYTF
>.|.|TRBV5-1|TRBJ1-6
TGCGCCAGCAGCTTGTCAGGGGAGTATACACCCCTCCACTTT
CASSLSGEYTPLHF
>.|.|TRBV18|TRBJ2-5
TGTGCCAGCTCACCGGCCCAAGAGACCCAGTACTTC
CASSPAQETQYF
>.|TRBD1|TRBV6-4|TRBJ1-1
TGTGCCAGCAGGGGACAGGGTTGGGACACTGAAGCTTTCTTT
CASRGQGWDTEAFF
>.|.|TRBV6-4|TRBJ1-2
TGTGCCAGCAGTGACTCGAAACAGTTCTATGGCTACACCTTC
CASSDSKQFYGYTF